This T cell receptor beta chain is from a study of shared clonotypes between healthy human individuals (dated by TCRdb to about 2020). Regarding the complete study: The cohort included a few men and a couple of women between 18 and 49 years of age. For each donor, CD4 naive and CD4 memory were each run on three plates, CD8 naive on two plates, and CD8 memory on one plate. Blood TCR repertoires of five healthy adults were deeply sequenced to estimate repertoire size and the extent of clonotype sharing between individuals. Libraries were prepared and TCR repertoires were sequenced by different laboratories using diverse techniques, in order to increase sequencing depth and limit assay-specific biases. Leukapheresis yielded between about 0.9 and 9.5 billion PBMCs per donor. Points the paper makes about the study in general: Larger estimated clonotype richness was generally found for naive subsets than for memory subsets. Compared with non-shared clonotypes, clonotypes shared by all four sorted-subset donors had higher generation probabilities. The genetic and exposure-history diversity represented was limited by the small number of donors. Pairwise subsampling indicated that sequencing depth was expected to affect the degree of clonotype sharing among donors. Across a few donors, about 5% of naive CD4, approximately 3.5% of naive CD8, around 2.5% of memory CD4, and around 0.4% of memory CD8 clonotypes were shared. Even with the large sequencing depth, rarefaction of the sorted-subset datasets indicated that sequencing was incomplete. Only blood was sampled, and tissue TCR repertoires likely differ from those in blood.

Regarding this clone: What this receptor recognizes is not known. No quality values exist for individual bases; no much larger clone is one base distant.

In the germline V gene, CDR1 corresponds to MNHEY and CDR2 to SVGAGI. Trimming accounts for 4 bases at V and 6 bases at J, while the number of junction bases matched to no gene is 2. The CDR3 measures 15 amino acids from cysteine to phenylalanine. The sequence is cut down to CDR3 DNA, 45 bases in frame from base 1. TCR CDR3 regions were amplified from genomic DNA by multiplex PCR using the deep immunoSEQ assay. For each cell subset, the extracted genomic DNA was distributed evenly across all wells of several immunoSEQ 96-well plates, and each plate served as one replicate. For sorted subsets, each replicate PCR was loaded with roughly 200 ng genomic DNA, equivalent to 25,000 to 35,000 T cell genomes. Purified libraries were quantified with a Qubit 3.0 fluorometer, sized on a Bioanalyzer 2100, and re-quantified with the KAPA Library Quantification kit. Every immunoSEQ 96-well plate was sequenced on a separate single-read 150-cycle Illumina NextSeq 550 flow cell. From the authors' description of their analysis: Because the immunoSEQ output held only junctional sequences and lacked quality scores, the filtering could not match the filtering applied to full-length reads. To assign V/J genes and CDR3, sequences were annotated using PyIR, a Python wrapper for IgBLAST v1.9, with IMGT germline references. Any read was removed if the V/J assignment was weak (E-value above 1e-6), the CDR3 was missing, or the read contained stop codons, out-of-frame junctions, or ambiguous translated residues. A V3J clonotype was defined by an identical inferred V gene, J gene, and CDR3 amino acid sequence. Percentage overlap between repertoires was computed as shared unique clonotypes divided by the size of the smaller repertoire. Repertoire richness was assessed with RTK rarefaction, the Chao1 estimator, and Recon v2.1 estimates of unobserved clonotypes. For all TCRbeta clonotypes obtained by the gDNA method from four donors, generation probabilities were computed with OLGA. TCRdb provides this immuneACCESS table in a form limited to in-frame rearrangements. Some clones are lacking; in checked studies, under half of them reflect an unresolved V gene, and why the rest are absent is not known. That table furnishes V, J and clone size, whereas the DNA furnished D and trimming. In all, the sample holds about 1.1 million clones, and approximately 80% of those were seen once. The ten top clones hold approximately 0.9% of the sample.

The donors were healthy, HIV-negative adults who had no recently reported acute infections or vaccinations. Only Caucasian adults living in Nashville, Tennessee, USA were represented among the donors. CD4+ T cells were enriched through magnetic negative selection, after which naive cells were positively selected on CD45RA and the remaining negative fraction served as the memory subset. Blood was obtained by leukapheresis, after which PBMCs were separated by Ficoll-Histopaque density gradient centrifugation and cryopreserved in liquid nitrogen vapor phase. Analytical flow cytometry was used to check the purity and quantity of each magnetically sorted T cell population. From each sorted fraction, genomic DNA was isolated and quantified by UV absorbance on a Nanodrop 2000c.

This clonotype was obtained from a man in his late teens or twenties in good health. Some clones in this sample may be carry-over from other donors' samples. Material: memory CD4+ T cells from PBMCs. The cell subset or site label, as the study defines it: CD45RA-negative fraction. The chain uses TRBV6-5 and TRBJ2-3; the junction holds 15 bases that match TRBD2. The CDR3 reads CASSWTSGRADTQYF. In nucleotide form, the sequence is TGTGCCAGCAGTTGGACTAGCGGGAGGGCGGATACGCAGTATTTT.